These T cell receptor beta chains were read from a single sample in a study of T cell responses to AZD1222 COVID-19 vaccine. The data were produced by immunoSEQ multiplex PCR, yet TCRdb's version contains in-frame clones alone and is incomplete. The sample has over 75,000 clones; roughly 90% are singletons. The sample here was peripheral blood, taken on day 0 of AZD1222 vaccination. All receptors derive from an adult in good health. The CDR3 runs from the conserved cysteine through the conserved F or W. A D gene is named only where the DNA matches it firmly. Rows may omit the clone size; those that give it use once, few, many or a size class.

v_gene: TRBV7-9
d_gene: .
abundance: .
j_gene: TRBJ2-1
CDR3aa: CASSRGAYNEQFF
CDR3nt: TGTGCCAGCTCGCGCGGGGCCTACAATGAGCAGTTCTTC

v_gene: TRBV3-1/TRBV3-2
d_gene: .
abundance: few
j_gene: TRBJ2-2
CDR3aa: CASSQEGPGFTGELFF
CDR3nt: TGTGCCAGCAGCCAAGAGGGGCCGGGGTTCACCGGGGAGCTGTTTTTT

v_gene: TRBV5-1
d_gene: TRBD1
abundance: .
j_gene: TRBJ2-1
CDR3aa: CASNSGGTDNEQFF
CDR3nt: TGCGCCAGCAATTCAGGGGGAACGGACAATGAGCAGTTCTTC

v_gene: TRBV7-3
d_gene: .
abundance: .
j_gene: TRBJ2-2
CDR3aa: CASSDQSTGELFF
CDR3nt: TGTGCCAGCAGTGATCAGAGTACCGGGGAGCTGTTTTTT

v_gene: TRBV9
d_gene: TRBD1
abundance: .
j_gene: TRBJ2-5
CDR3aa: CASSLTGGRETQYF
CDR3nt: TGTGCCAGCAGCCTCACAGGGGGCAGGGAGACCCAGTACTTC

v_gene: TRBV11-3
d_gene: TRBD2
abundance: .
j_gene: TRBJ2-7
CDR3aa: CASSLGGSSYEQYF
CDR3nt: TGTGCCAGCAGCTTAGGCGGGAGCTCCTACGAGCAGTACTTC

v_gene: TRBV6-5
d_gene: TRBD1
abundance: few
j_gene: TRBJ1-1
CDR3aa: CASIKDRAGTEAFF
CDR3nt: TGTGCCAGCATCAAAGACAGGGCCGGCACTGAAGCTTTCTTT

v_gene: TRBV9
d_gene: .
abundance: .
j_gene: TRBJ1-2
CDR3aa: CASSAMAAAGYTF
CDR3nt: TGTGCCAGCAGCGCGATGGCGGCAGCGGGCTACACCTTC

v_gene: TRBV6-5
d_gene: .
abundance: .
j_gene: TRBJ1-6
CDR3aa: CASRDYSYNSPLHF
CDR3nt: TGTGCCAGCAGAGACTATTCCTATAATTCACCCCTCCACTTT

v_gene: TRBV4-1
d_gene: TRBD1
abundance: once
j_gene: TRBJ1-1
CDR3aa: CASSQSTGIAMNTEAFF
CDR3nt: TGCGCCAGCAGCCAATCGACAGGGATTGCAATGAACACTGAAGCTTTCTTT

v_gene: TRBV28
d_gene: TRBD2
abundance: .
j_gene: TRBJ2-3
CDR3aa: CASSLAGLAGASSTDTQYF
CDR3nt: TGTGCCAGCAGTTTGGCGGGACTAGCGGGGGCCTCTAGCACAGATACGCAGTATTTT

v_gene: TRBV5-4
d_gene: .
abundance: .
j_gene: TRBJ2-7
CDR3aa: CASSLYGSRYEQYF
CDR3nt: TGTGCCAGCAGCTTGTACGGATCGCGGTACGAGCAGTACTTC

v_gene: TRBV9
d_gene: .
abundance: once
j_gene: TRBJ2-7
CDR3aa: CASSEGIGRNEQYF
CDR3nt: TGTGCCAGCAGCGAGGGGATAGGGAGGAACGAGCAGTACTTC

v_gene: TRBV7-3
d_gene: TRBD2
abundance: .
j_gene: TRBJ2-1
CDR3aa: CASSLNSGSVDEQFF
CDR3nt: TGTGCCAGCAGCTTAAATAGCGGGAGTGTGGATGAGCAGTTCTTC

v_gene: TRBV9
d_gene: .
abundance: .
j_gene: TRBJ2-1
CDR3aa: CASSVGWGTYNEQFF
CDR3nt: TGTGCCAGCAGCGTAGGGTGGGGTACCTACAATGAGCAGTTCTTC

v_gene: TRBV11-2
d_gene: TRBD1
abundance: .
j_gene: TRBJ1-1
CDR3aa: CASRPGQSKSAFF
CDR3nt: TGTGCCAGCCGCCCGGGACAGTCCAAGTCAGCTTTCTTT

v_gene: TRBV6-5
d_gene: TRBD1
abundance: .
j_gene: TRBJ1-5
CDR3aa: CASGTEYSNQPQHF
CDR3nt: TGTGCCAGCGGGACAGAATATAGCAATCAGCCCCAGCATTTT

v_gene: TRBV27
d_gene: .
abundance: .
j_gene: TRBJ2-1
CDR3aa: CASISLWRGDNEQFF
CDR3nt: TGTGCCAGCATTTCGTTATGGCGGGGCGACAATGAGCAGTTCTTC

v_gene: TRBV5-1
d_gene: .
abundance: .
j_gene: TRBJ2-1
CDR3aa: CASSLGGDNEQFF
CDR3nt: TGCGCCAGCAGCTTGGGAGGTGACAATGAGCAGTTCTTC

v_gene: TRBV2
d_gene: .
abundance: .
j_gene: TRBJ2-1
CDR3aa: CASSGLGRDSQNEQFF
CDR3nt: TGTGCCAGCAGTGGGTTAGGGCGGGATTCGCAAAATGAGCAGTTCTTC

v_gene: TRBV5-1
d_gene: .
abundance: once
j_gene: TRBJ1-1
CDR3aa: CASSAGFSLNTEAFF
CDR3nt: TGCGCCAGCAGCGCGGGTTTCAGTTTGAACACTGAAGCTTTCTTT